Following are 30 T cell receptor beta chains from one sample sequenced in a study of CD8 T cells in Susac syndrome. Random hexamers were used to reverse transcribe 0.5 to 1 ug of RNA. TCRdb independently ran MiXCR on the immunoSEQ multiplex PCR reads; one entry per CDR3 protein. The table lists tens of thousands of distinct CDR3 sequences, 85% to 95% of them singletons, with about 0.45% in the top ten. Sequenced: CD8+ T cells from PBMCs. The receptors here all came from a human donor with Susac syndrome.

This clonotype was counted once. CDR3 region: CASSMAGRNTEAFF. CDR3 coding DNA: TGTGCCAGTAGTATGGCAGGGAGGAACACTGAAGCTTTCTTT. The chain recombines TRBV19 with TRBJ1-1; weak D call: TRBD1 (5 bases). The length of the CDR3 is 14 residues. Germline V gives CDR1 LNHDA, CDR2 SQIVND (reference sequence). V was clipped by 3 bases and J by 1 base, with 9 bases between them.

In its sample, this clonotype was seen once. The rearrangement uses TRBV20-1 and TRBJ2-5, with TRBD2 identical over 7 bases. CDR1 and CDR2 (germline): DFQATT, SNEGSKA (reference sequence). The ends lost 5 bases at V and 1 base at J; junction bases unmatched: 7. The CDR3 sequence is 14 residues long. CDR3 region: CSAETLAIQETQYF. The CDR3 DNA reads TGCAGTGCTGAAACACTAGCGATCCAAGAGACCCAGTACTTC.

This clonotype was recorded a few times. The V call is TRBV6-1, the J call TRBJ2-1; the D is unclear. The CDR3 consists of 12 residues. V dropped 6 bases and J dropped 14 bases, with 17 bases sitting between them. Germline V CDR1 and CDR2: MNHNS, SASEGT. The CDR3 loop reads CASSPNDALEFF. In nucleotides, the CDR3 is TGTGCCAGCAGCCCGAATGATGCCCTTGAGTTCTTC.

This clonotype was picked up one time. V gene TRBV29-1 combines with J gene TRBJ2-5; a weak D match, TRBD1 (6 bases). V lost 3 bases, J lost 0 bases, and 8 bases lay in between. Germline V gene lookup returns CDR1 SQVTM and CDR2 ANQGSEA. CDR3 size: 13 residues. The CDR3 region is CSVDRGDQETQYF. For the CDR3, the DNA is TGCAGCGTTGACAGGGGCGACCAAGAGACCCAGTACTTC.

V and J are TRBV7-9 and TRBJ1-2; 8 bases agree with TRBD1. After removal of 3 bases from V and 6 bases from J, the junction contained 12 bases not matched to a gene. CDR1 and CDR2 from the germline V gene are SEHNR and FQNEAQ (reference sequence). CDR3 length: 16 amino acids. The chain's CDR3 is CASSFSHGQGRDGYTF. The CDR3 DNA is TGTGCCAGCAGCTTCTCCCACGGACAGGGCCGGGATGGCTACACCTTC.

The chain has TRBV12-3 or TRBV12-4 and TRBJ2-2; D is undetermined. Trimming took off 5 bases at V and 1 base at J, with 5 bases between the two ends. This CDR3 has 13 residues. The CDR3 sequence is CASSPMNTGELFF. DNA of the CDR3: TGTGCCAGCAGTCCAATGAACACCGGGGAGCTGTTTTTT.

The sample holds one count of this clonotype. The V gene is TRBV30, the J gene TRBJ2-1; D is possibly TRBD1 or TRBD2 (5 bases each). V gave up 3 bases and J gave up 4 bases, with 13 bases separating them. Germline V gene sequence: CDR1 GTSNPN, CDR2 SVGIG (reference sequence). The CDR3 runs 14 residues. The CDR3 DNA sequence: TGTGCCTGGAGGGGGGTACAGTCGTACAATGAGCAGTTCTTC. It codes for CAWRGVQSYNEQFF.

The CDR3 DNA follows: TGTGCCAGCAGCTCGGGACCGTATAACTATGGCTACACCTTC. It yields the protein CASSSGPYNYGYTF. The J gene is TRBJ1-2, the V gene TRBV12-3 or TRBV12-4; possibly TRBD1 for D (5 bases). V gave up 6 bases and J gave up 1 base, with 12 bases separating them. The CDR3 is 14 residues long.

The chain is built from TRBV20-1 and TRBJ2-3, with 13 bases fitting TRBD2. Unmatched junction bases numbered 7, after V lost 2 bases and J lost 2 bases. Germline V lookup: CDR1 DFQATT, CDR2 SNEGSKA (reference sequence). The length of the CDR3 is 17 residues. CDR3 in DNA: TGCAGTGCTAGATCAACTAGCGGGAGGGCCCTCACAGATACGCAGTATTTT. It codes for CSARSTSGRALTDTQYF.

In DNA, the CDR3 is TGCAGTGCTGAGACCGACCACTACAATGAGCAGTTCTTC. Translated: CSAETDHYNEQFF. The chain employs TRBV20-1 and TRBJ2-1; D is unclear. The length of the CDR3 is 13 residues. V gave up 5 bases and J gave up 3 bases, with 11 bases separating them. The germline CDR1 and CDR2 sequences are DFQATT and SNEGSKA (reference sequence).

The CDR3 DNA reads TGTGCCAGCAGCGGGCGGACAGGGGCAAGTAATGAAAAACTGTTTTTT. This gives the protein CASSGRTGASNEKLFF. The chain couples TRBV13 to TRBJ1-4; the match to TRBD1 covers 9 bases. The CDR3 runs to 16 residues. CDR1 PRHDT and CDR2 FYEKMQ come from the germline V gene (reference sequence). Trimming removed 5 bases from V and 4 bases from J; junction bases left unmatched: 8.

The chain employs TRBV4-1 and TRBJ2-1; D is undetermined. The length of the CDR3 is 13 residues. CDR1 is MGHRA, CDR2 YSYEKL, per germline. V lost 0 bases and J 9 bases, leaving 9 bases between the germline ends. The CDR3 reads CASSQDSRSEQFF. As DNA, the CDR3 is TGCGCCAGCAGCCAAGATAGCCGGAGTGAGCAGTTCTTC.

The CDR3 coding sequence is TGTGCCAGCAGCCAAGGCTTTCGGGTCGCCTACTACGAGCAGTACTTC. Translating gives CASSQGFRVAYYEQYF. This chain uses TRBV3-1 with TRBJ2-7, with D unclear. This CDR3 comprises 16 residues. The germline V and J ends were trimmed by 1 base and 3 bases, with 16 bases remaining between them. Germline loops: CDR1 LGHDT, CDR2 YNNKEL (reference sequence).

The chain recombines TRBV29-1 with TRBJ2-2; D is possibly TRBD2 (5 bases). Germline V gene data show CDR1 as SQVTM and CDR2 as ANQGSEA. Trimming cost V 7 bases and J 7 bases, with 13 bases left between them. This CDR3 is 12 amino acids long. CDR3 DNA: TGCAGCGCTGTGGCGGGCGGCGGGGAGCTGTTTTTT. It codes for CSAVAGGGELFF.

The rearrangement links TRBV29-1 to TRBJ2-3; no clear D gene. The CDR3 consists of 15 residues. V lost 6 bases to trimming and J lost 4 bases, with 20 bases between them. Germline loops: CDR1 SQVTM, CDR2 ANQGSEA. CDR3 residues: CSVSPAALGPDTQYF. The CDR3 DNA follows: TGCAGCGTCTCCCCGGCTGCCCTTGGCCCAGATACGCAGTATTTT.

The chain uses TRBV27 and TRBJ2-7; 7 nucleotides line up with TRBD1. Germline-derived CDR1 and CDR2 are MNHEY and SMNVEV (reference sequence). The CDR3 runs 14 residues. V was pared by 2 bases and J by 2 bases, with 3 bases of the junction left unmatched. The CDR3 loop is CASSLRDSPYEQYF. In DNA, the CDR3 is TGTGCCAGCAGTTTAAGGGACAGTCCCTACGAGCAGTACTTC.

The rearrangement joins TRBV20-1 to TRBJ2-2; D call uncertain. With 3 bases removed from V and 9 bases from J, the gap between germline ends came to 14 bases. This CDR3 comprises 13 residues. CDR1 and CDR2 from the germline V gene are DFQATT and SNEGSKA (reference sequence). The CDR3 here is CSARAGPRRELFF. CDR3 DNA sequence: TGCAGTGCTAGGGCCGGGCCCCGCCGGGAGCTGTTTTTT.

The V gene is TRBV7-8, the J gene TRBJ2-7; tentatively, D is TRBD1 (6 bases). CDR3 length equals 12 residues. Germline-derived CDR1 and CDR2 are SGHVS and FQNEAQ. Deletions cut 6 bases from V and 5 bases from J, with 11 bases between. The CDR3 DNA follows: TGTGCCAGCAGGAACAGGGCCAACGAGCAGTACTTC. It codes for CASRNRANEQYF. The variable domain in full, completed from reference TRBV7-8 and TRBJ2-7, reads GAGVSQSPRYKVAKRGQDVALRCDPISGHVSLFWYQQALGQGPEFLTYFQNEAQLDKSGLPSDRFFAERPEGSVSTLKIQRTQQEDSAVYLCASRNRANEQYFGPGTRLTVT.

J is TRBJ2-5 and V is TRBV5-1; D is ambiguous. The germline V and J ends were trimmed by 0 bases and 6 bases, with 12 bases remaining between them. This CDR3 has 14 amino acids. The germline V gene encodes CDR1 SGHRS and CDR2 YFSETQ. The CDR3 nucleotides are TGCGCCAGCAGCTTGGGACTGGATAAGAAGACCCAGTACTTC. Protein: CASSLGLDKKTQYF.

The chain recombines TRBV28 with TRBJ1-1; the D is unclear. Germline lookup yields CDR1 MDHEN and CDR2 SYDVKM. CDR3 size: 13 residues. Trimming pared 3 bases from V and 8 bases from J, leaving 13 bases between. CDR3 nucleotides: TGTGCCAGCAGTTTCCCCCGGACTTTAGAAGCTTTCTTT. It codes for CASSFPRTLEAFF.

V and J are TRBV7-8 and TRBJ2-3, with a weak D call TRBD2 (5 bases). The CDR3 length is 16 residues. Trimming removed 5 bases at V and 2 bases at J, with 17 bases between. The germline V gene has CDR1 SGHVS and CDR2 FQNEAQ. The CDR3 nucleotides are TGTGCCAGCAGCCCACTGGCGGAGGTGCCCACAGATACGCAGTATTTT. It is translated as CASSPLAEVPTDTQYF.

This sequence joins TRBV2 and TRBJ1-2; D remains ambiguous. This CDR3 contains 14 residues. Germline assignment: CDR1 SNHLY and CDR2 FYNNEI. Trimming shortened V by 6 bases and J by 3 bases, and 14 bases separated the two germline ends. CDR3 protein: CASSDGEGDYGYTF. The DNA for the CDR3 is TGTGCCAGCAGCGATGGAGAGGGAGACTATGGCTACACCTTC.

V usage is TRBV6-5 and J usage is TRBJ2-1, with 7 positions matching TRBD2. V lost 6 bases to trimming and J lost 1 base; unmatched junction nucleotides: 3. The CDR3 loop spans 14 amino acids. Germline V gives CDR1 MNHEY, CDR2 SVGAGI. This CDR3 reads CASSLRESYNEQFF. The CDR3 nucleotides read TGTGCCAGCAGCCTGCGGGAGTCCTACAATGAGCAGTTCTTC.

The chain has TRBV28 and TRBJ1-1, with D uncertain. Germline CDR1 and CDR2: MDHEN and SYDVKM. The germline V and J ends were trimmed by 7 bases and 3 bases, with 15 bases remaining between them. The CDR3 covers 14 residues. The CDR3 DNA sequence: TGTGCCAGCACCCCCAGAGTCGAGTACACTGAAGCTTTCTTT. This sequence encodes CASTPRVEYTEAFF.

V usage is TRBV29-1 and J usage is TRBJ2-1; 7 nucleotides line up with TRBD2. The CDR3 is made up of 14 amino acids. Trimming at V came to 7 bases and at J to 10 bases, leaving 16 bases not matched to a gene. The germline V gene encodes CDR1 SQVTM and CDR2 ANQGSEA. The CDR3 DNA sequence: TGCAGCGCCCAACTAGCGAGAGGGCCATCCGAGCAGTTCTTC. This codes for CSAQLARGPSEQFF.

The V gene is TRBV19, the J gene TRBJ2-1; no firm D call. This CDR3 comprises 13 residues. Germline V CDR1 and CDR2: LNHDA, SQIVND (reference sequence). V dropped 7 bases and J dropped 4 bases, with 11 bases sitting between them. In nucleotides, the CDR3 is TGTGCCAGTACCGCCGGGCGTTACAATGAGCAGTTCTTC. Amino acids: CASTAGRYNEQFF.

V and J are TRBV20-1 and TRBJ2-7; 10 bases are shared with TRBD1. J lost 2 bases, V lost 6 bases, and 10 bases had no gene match. The CDR3 spans 15 residues. Germline CDR1 DFQATT, CDR2 SNEGSKA (reference sequence). In DNA form, the CDR3 reads TGCAGTGCGAACCAACCGGGACAGGGGACCTACGAGCAGTACTTC. Its protein is CSANQPGQGTYEQYF.

V gene TRBV6-2 or TRBV6-3 combines with J gene TRBJ2-3, with a tentative D call TRBD2 (5 bases). Germline V gene lookup returns CDR1 MNHEY and CDR2 SVGEGT. The CDR3 has 16 amino acids. V was trimmed by 5 bases and J by 4 bases, leaving 19 bases between them. CDR3 DNA: TGTGCCAGCAGTCCGCCTCCTGGACTCAGCCCAGATACGCAGTATTTT. It yields the protein CASSPPPGLSPDTQYF.

The chain has TRBV13 and TRBJ2-2; maybe TRBD1 (7 bases). CDR3 size: 16 residues. The germline V gene has CDR1 PRHDT and CDR2 FYEKMQ (reference sequence). The V end lost 5 bases, the J end lost 4 bases, and 17 bases lay between the germline ends. This chain's CDR3 is CASSAGQEGGTGELFF. The CDR3 DNA sequence: TGTGCCAGCAGCGCAGGACAGGAGGGAGGCACCGGGGAGCTGTTTTTT.

CDR3 bases: TGCAGTGCTCCCTCGGACTGGGGGGCCAAAAACATTCAGTACTTC. Its translation: CSAPSDWGAKNIQYF. V gene TRBV20-1 combines with J gene TRBJ2-4; the D call may be TRBD1 or TRBD2 (5 bases each). This CDR3 region has 15 residues. Trimming cost V 5 bases and J 1 base, with 15 bases left between them. CDR1 DFQATT and CDR2 SNEGSKA come from the germline V gene (reference sequence).